This T cell receptor (beta chain) was sequenced for a study of blood T cell repertoires in COVID-19. The wider study: Italy, Spain and the United States were the sources of the convalescent and acute COVID-19 samples. T cells, B-cell-depleted T cells, or PBMCs provided the cDNA or gDNA that served as material.

Original analysis: Counts of nucleated cells, estimated from reference gene primer amplification, were obtained. Sequencing used immunoSEQ multiplex PCR; TCRdb keeps in-frame clones, though not all of them. The V and J calls and the clone size are those of that table, but D and trimming were determined from the DNA. The table has around 88,000 clones, 81% seen once; the top ten hold roughly 10%. This CDR3 contains 14 residues. In germline, CDR1 is MRHNA, CDR2 SNTAGT. V dropped 4 bases and J dropped 5 bases, with 11 bases sitting between them. This TCR was recovered from a woman older than 75 with acute or convalescent COVID-19. The rearrangement links TRBV6-4 to TRBJ2-2, with D unresolved. Material: peripheral blood. The CDR3 DNA sequence: TGTGCCAGCAGTGCCCATGGCCCTACCGGGGAGCTGTTTTTT. Protein sequence: CASSAHGPTGELFF.